This TCR beta chain comes out of a study of T cell responses to AZD1222 COVID-19 vaccine. Study information: Analysis merged second doses at about 4 or about 12 weeks.

Here immunoSEQ multiplex PCR was the method, and the copy in TCRdb shows in-frame clones only, minus some. This sample yields about 120,000 clones, of which 87% are seen a single time; 1% to 1.5% belongs to the top ten. This CDR3 comprises 14 residues. The germline CDR1 and CDR2 sequences are MNHEY and SVGAGI. V lost 6 bases and J lost 2; bases outside the gene matches: 5. The table lists this clone with a count of one. Material: peripheral blood, obtained on day 0 of AZD1222 vaccination. This TCR was sampled from an adult in good health. The chain recombines TRBV6-5 with TRBJ2-7, with 9 bases fitting TRBD1. CDR3 nucleotides: TGTGCCAGCAGCAAGGGACAGGGACCCTACGAGCAGTACTTC. Protein sequence: CASSKGQGPYEQYF.